This is a list of T cell receptor beta chains from one sample in a study of cytomegalovirus exposure and HLA in healthy donors. TCRdb's copy holds only in-frame clones and misses some; the assay was immunoSEQ multiplex PCR. In the table there are tens of thousands of clones, roughly nine tenths of which are singletons. Sequenced input: PBMCs. The receptors derive from a man between 18 and 35 years old in good health and CMV-seronegative. Each CDR3 is given without its conserved first and last residue. Fields, in order: V gene, J gene, CDR3 protein.

TRBV4-1	TRBJ2-1	ASSRPGRRAYNEQF
TRBV20-1	TRBJ2-5	SGTSETQY
TRBV5-4	TRBJ2-7	ASSLGLGPYEQY
TRBV5-6	TRBJ1-1	ASLSGEGLVGD
TRBV5-1	TRBJ2-5	ASRLNTGPQETQY
TRBV9	TRBJ1-2	ASSAPDRAYGYT
TRBV5-1	TRBJ2-1	ASTRTSGVVYNEQF
TRBV7-9	TRBJ2-5	ASSLVTGGFRETQY
TRBV19	TRBJ2-2	ASSPATGELF
TRBV11-2	TRBJ2-7	ASTGDWVQQY
TRBV5-4	TRBJ1-1	ASSWTTGGNTEAF
TRBV28	TRBJ2-6	ASTPSGSGANVLT
TRBV6-1	TRBJ2-3	ASSLDGGRTDTQY
TRBV7-2	TRBJ2-2	ASSQSGTVTGELF
TRBV28	TRBJ2-1	ASGREGRNEQF
TRBV2	TRBJ1-2	ASIERANYGYT
TRBV19	TRBJ2-1	ASSIGGSGRAGEQF
TRBV11-2	TRBJ2-1	ASSRRLAGYSYNEQF
TRBV27	TRBJ2-1	ASSLFQGDTYNEQF
TRBV14	TRBJ2-7	ASSRFTGGNYEQY
TRBV6-5	TRBJ2-3	ASSISGADTQY
TRBV6-5	TRBJ2-1	ASSYTGTSGSYEQF
TRBV4-3	TRBJ2-7	ASSAGTGSYEQY
TRBV2	TRBJ2-7	ASRGDIREQY
TRBV30	TRBJ1-2	AGSGQARGGYT
TRBV25-1	TRBJ2-1	ASSESGGSGGYEQF
TRBV6-6	TRBJ1-1	ASSYSPGVNTEAF
TRBV7-2	TRBJ2-2	ASSLVSDTGELF
TRBV30	TRBJ1-2	AWIRQANNYGYT
TRBV6-5	TRBJ1-5	ASSYIQNNQPQH
TRBV28	TRBJ1-1	ASSQMTGLRTEAF
TRBV19	TRBJ2-7	ASSSGTSSNLQAVQY
TRBV28	TRBJ1-5	ASRPGAGGRSNQPQH
TRBV19	TRBJ1-5	ATRGQPNQPQH
TRBV11-2	TRBJ2-3	ASSLLTSGSTDTQY